The 27 T cell receptor beta chains below all came from one sample that was sequenced in a study of T cells in Graves' hyperthyroidism and ophthalmopathy. Regions amplified from RNA transcripts were the TCR beta CDR3 regions. Primed by the HTBI set, a first-round RT-PCR was run on the TCR CDR3. TCRdb fed the multiplex PCR reads into MiXCR, producing one record per CDR3 protein. The sample lists about 640,000 distinct CDR3 sequences, roughly 15% occurring once. Sequenced sample: blood. The origin of the receptors is a woman aged 45-65 years with Graves' ophthalmopathy.

The table lists this clonotype with many counts. The chain links TRBV20-1 to TRBJ1-1; possible D gene TRBD1, 5 bases. There are 15 residues in the CDR3. The V end lost 0 bases, the J end lost 3 bases, and 14 bases lay between the germline ends. Germline values: CDR1 DFQATT, CDR2 SNEGSKA (reference sequence). The CDR3 spells CSARDPGAGHTEAFF. DNA of the CDR3: TGCAGTGCTAGAGATCCCGGGGCAGGGCACACTGAAGCTTTCTTT.

This clonotype was detected only a few times. V is TRBV5-1 and J is TRBJ2-1; 7 bases are shared with TRBD1. Germline V gene lookup returns CDR1 SGHRS and CDR2 YFSETQ. The CDR3 runs 17 residues. Trimming removed 4 bases from V and 2 bases from J; junction bases left unmatched: 12. CDR3 nucleotide sequence: TGCGCCAGCAGCCCTTCCTCGACAGGGAACCCCTACAATGAGCAGTTCTTC. Protein sequence: CASSPSSTGNPYNEQFF.

This clonotype was picked up many times. V usage is TRBV28 and J usage is TRBJ2-1; possible D gene TRBD2, 6 bases. CDR3 length: 13 amino acids. Germline V gene sequence: CDR1 MDHEN, CDR2 SYDVKM. The CDR3 nucleotides are TGTGCTTACGGGGGATGGACCTACAATGAGCAGTTCTTC. Translated, it gives CAYGGWTYNEQFF.

CDR3 DNA: TGCGCCAGCAGCTTGGTGGGGGCCGACGAGCAGTACTTC. This gives the protein CASSLVGADEQYF. The gene calls are TRBV5-1 and TRBJ2-7; D is possibly TRBD1 (6 bases). Germline assignment: CDR1 SGHRS and CDR2 YFSETQ. The CDR3 has 13 residues. Trimming left V 0 bases short and J 5 bases short, with 9 bases between.

In this sample, this clonotype turned up many times. The chain is built from TRBV28 and TRBJ1-2; D not resolved. Germline assignment: CDR1 MDHEN and CDR2 SYDVKM. This CDR3 has 14 residues. Trimming removed 5 bases at V and 2 bases at J, with 12 bases between. For the CDR3, the DNA is TGTGCCAGCAGTCCACTGGAGGCAAACTATGGCTACACCTTC. It codes for CASSPLEANYGYTF.

Comment on this clonotype: Given a much more abundant clone one base away, this may be a read error. CDR3 sequence reads: CASSLAGRGQSSYNKQFF. CDR3 nucleotides: TGTGCCAGCAGCTTAGCCGGGAGAGGACAGAGCTCCTACAATAAGCAGTTCTTC. The rearrangement uses TRBV7-2 and TRBJ2-1, with D perhaps assigned TRBD1 or TRBD2 (6 bases each). The CDR3 consists of 18 residues. Germline values: CDR1 SGHTA, CDR2 FQGNSA.

This clonotype was seen only a few times. The J gene is TRBJ2-3, the V gene TRBV9; no definite D call. CDR1 is SGDLS, CDR2 YYNGEE, per germline. V was cut by 0 bases and J by 3 bases, with 8 bases left in between. The length of the CDR3 is 14 residues. The CDR3 DNA sequence: TGTGCCAGCAGCGTAGAGTCCAGGACAGATACGCAGTATTTT. Encoded protein: CASSVESRTDTQYF.

Many counts were recorded for this clonotype. This sequence joins TRBV2 and TRBJ2-1; D remains ambiguous. The V gene's germline CDR1 is SNHLY and CDR2 FYNNEI. The V gene lost 3 bases and the J gene lost 7 bases, with 4 bases spanning the gap. The CDR3 runs 11 residues. DNA for the CDR3: TGTGCCAGCAGTGACTGGAATGAGCAGTTCTTC. Residues: CASSDWNEQFF.

This clonotype came up many times. The J gene is TRBJ2-1, the V gene TRBV27, with a possible D match to TRBD1 (6 bases). The CDR3 contains 15 residues. Trimming left V 6 bases short and J 8 bases short, with 20 bases between. Per the germline V gene, CDR1 is MNHEY and CDR2 is SMNVEV (reference sequence). The CDR3 sequence is CASRRTDGFRDEQFF. DNA for the CDR3: TGTGCCAGCAGAAGGACAGACGGCTTCAGGGATGAGCAGTTCTTC.

The genes are TRBV7-6 and TRBJ1-3; D not certain. Trimming shortened V by 4 bases and J by 4 bases, and 14 bases separated the two germline ends. The CDR3 length is 15 residues. CDR1 is SGHVS and CDR2 is FNYEAQ in the germline V gene. CDR3 bases: TGTGCCAGCAGCTCTGCCGGGGATCCAGGAAACACCATATATTTT. This codes for CASSSAGDPGNTIYF.

This clonotype appeared many times. V is TRBV18 and J is TRBJ2-1; D ambiguous. The CDR3 runs 11 residues. The germline V and J ends were trimmed by 6 bases and 13 bases, with 13 bases remaining between them. Germline V CDR1 and CDR2: KGHSH, LQKENI. The DNA for the CDR3 is TGTGCCAGCTCCCCGGGTTTGGGTCAGTTCTTC. Amino acid sequence: CASSPGLGQFF.

As for this clonotype: One end of the junction is discordant with germline, which a read error may explain. The V call is TRBV28, the J call TRBJ2-7, with 7 bases identical to TRBD1. The CDR3 length is 12 residues. Germline CDR1 and CDR2: MDHEN and SYDVKM. The CDR3, as DNA: TGTGCCAGCAACTTAGGGGGCTACGGGCAGTACTTC. It specifies CASNLGGYGQYF. Full variable domain (remainder filled in from reference TRBV28 and TRBJ2-7): DVKVTQSSRYLVKRTGEKVFLECVQDMDHENMFWYRQDPGLGLRLIYFSYDVKMKEKGDIPEGYSVSREKKERFSLILESASTNQTSMYLCASNLGGYGQYFGPGTRLTVT.

This sequence joins TRBV6-2 or TRBV6-3 and TRBJ1-4, with 12 bases fitting TRBD1. Germline V gene data show CDR1 as MNHEY and CDR2 as SVGEGT. Trimming removed 5 bases from V and 6 bases from J; junction bases left unmatched: 7. The CDR3 spans 16 residues. CDR3 DNA sequence: TGTGCCAGCAGTCCCCGGGACAGGGGGCACGATGAAAAACTGTTTTTT. Translated: CASSPRDRGHDEKLFF.

There are many counts of this clonotype. The chain recombines TRBV7-2 with TRBJ1-2; TRBD1 might be the D (6 bases). Germline CDR1 and CDR2: SGHTA and FQGNSA. CDR3 size: 15 residues. V lost 5 bases and J lost 2, with 15 bases in between. CDR3 protein: CASSADWTENYGYTF. CDR3 DNA: TGTGCCAGCAGCGCGGATTGGACAGAAAACTATGGCTACACCTTC.

This clonotype was counted ten times or more. The V call is TRBV20-1, the J call TRBJ1-5; D is perhaps TRBD1 (5 bases). Germline-derived CDR1 and CDR2 are DFQATT and SNEGSKA (reference sequence). V shed 6 bases and J shed 1 base, with 13 bases lying between them. This CDR3 contains 14 residues. CDR3: CSARSGLSNQPQHF. In nucleotides, the CDR3 is TGCAGTGCAAGATCAGGGTTGAGCAATCAGCCCCAGCATTTT.

This chain uses TRBV20-1 with TRBJ2-1; 13 bases map to TRBD2. The CDR3 covers 17 residues. Germline assignment: CDR1 DFQATT and CDR2 SNEGSKA (reference sequence). Trimming at V came to 7 bases and at J to 0 bases, leaving 9 bases not matched to a gene. CDR3 in amino acids: CSVPGTSGKSSYNEQFF. CDR3 sequence (DNA): TGCAGTGTCCCCGGGACTAGCGGGAAAAGCTCCTACAATGAGCAGTTCTTC.

The chain links TRBV18 to TRBJ2-1; D is possibly TRBD1 (5 bases). Per germline, CDR1 KGHSH and CDR2 LQKENI. Trimming removed 0 bases from V and 12 bases from J, with 12 bases in between. The CDR3 totals 13 residues. The CDR3 here is CASSPPSGQWQFF. The CDR3 DNA is TGTGCCAGCTCACCACCTTCAGGGCAATGGCAGTTCTTC.

J is TRBJ2-1 and V is TRBV19; D is unresolved. Germline CDR1 and CDR2: LNHDA and SQIVND (reference sequence). The length of the CDR3 is 15 residues. V was trimmed by 6 bases and J by 0 bases, leaving 12 bases between them. The CDR3 bases are TGTGCCAGTAGGCCCGGACCCGGCTCCTACAATGAGCAGTTCTTC. This translates into CASRPGPGSYNEQFF.

The chain recombines TRBV5-1 with TRBJ1-2; unclear D gene. CDR1 SGHRS and CDR2 YFSETQ come from the germline V gene. The germline V and J ends were trimmed by 6 bases and 0 bases, with 9 bases remaining between them. CDR3 size: 13 residues. CDR3 bases: TGCGCCAGCACTGGTAACCCTAACTATGGCTACACCTTC. This translates into CASTGNPNYGYTF.

This clonotype was observed many times. V gene TRBV27 combines with J gene TRBJ2-1, with D possibly being TRBD1 (6 bases). Germline lookup yields CDR1 MNHEY and CDR2 SMNVEV (reference sequence). V shed 4 bases and J shed 0 bases, with 10 bases lying between them. The CDR3 is 15 residues long. DNA for the CDR3: TGTGCCAGCAGTTGGTTAGGGGGCTCCTACAATGAGCAGTTCTTC. Protein sequence: CASSWLGGSYNEQFF.

The chain joins TRBV6-2 or TRBV6-3 to TRBJ2-7, with 8 nucleotides matching TRBD2. The V gene end was trimmed by 6 bases and the J gene end by 3 bases; junction bases not matched to a gene: 7. Germline V gives CDR1 MNHEY, CDR2 SVGEGT. This CDR3 has 14 residues. The CDR3 region is CASSSYSGVYEQYF. CDR3 DNA sequence: TGTGCCAGCAGCTCCTATAGCGGGGTCTACGAGCAGTACTTC.

This clonotype showed up many times. This sequence joins TRBV2 and TRBJ2-7; weak D call: TRBD1 (6 bases). V lost 3 bases and J lost 0, with 9 bases in between. The CDR3 runs 14 residues. Germline values: CDR1 SNHLY, CDR2 FYNNEI. This chain's CDR3 is CASSEDSHSYEQYF. The CDR3 DNA follows: TGTGCCAGCAGTGAGGACAGTCACTCCTACGAGCAGTACTTC.

This clonotype was detected ten times or more. The gene calls are TRBV10-2 and TRBJ2-1; 9 bases are a match to TRBD1. Per the germline V gene, CDR1 is WSHSY and CDR2 is SAAADI. The J segment lost 4 bases and the V segment lost 3 bases, leaving 7 bases of the junction unmatched. This CDR3 comprises 16 residues. In nucleotides, the CDR3 is TGCGCCAGCAGTGATCCTGGACAGGGGCGTTACAATGAGCAGTTCTTC. It translates to CASSDPGQGRYNEQFF.

The rearrangement joins TRBV29-1 to TRBJ2-1, with 12 nucleotides matching TRBD2. CDR3 length equals 15 residues. CDR1 is SQVTM and CDR2 is ANQGSEA in the germline V gene. Trimming removed 6 bases from V and 9 bases from J; junction bases left unmatched: 12. The CDR3 region has the DNA TGCAGCGTCCTATCTCTAGCGGGAGGGATGGGTGAGCAGTTCTTC. This sequence encodes CSVLSLAGGMGEQFF.

This clonotype was observed many times. V is TRBV9 and J is TRBJ2-3; TRBD2 might be the D (6 bases). The CDR3 sequence is 18 residues long. CDR1 is SGDLS and CDR2 is YYNGEE in the germline V gene. V was clipped by 0 bases and J by 4 bases, with 21 bases between them. CDR3 loop: CASSVALLGGPSADTQYF. CDR3 sequence (DNA): TGTGCCAGCAGCGTAGCTCTTTTGGGGGGACCGTCCGCAGATACGCAGTATTTT.

The chain recombines TRBV6-2 or TRBV6-3 with TRBJ2-2; D gene unclear. Trimming took 4 bases from V and 2 from J, leaving 11 bases between them. In germline, CDR1 is MNHEY, CDR2 SVGEGT. The CDR3 extends over 15 amino acids. CDR3 sequence reads: CASSLELENTGELFF. CDR3 DNA sequence: TGTGCCAGCAGTTTAGAGCTTGAAAACACCGGGGAGCTGTTTTTT.

This clonotype has a handful of counts. This chain joins TRBV19 and TRBJ2-5; D gene unclear. The length of the CDR3 is 14 residues. From germline, CDR1 is LNHDA and CDR2 SQIVND (reference sequence). V shed 7 bases and J shed 7 bases, with 19 bases lying between them. The CDR3 nucleotides are TGTGCCAGTACTTCCACTCTAGGAGTCGGGACCCAGTACTTC. Protein product: CASTSTLGVGTQYF. The full variable domain, completed using reference TRBV19 and TRBJ2-5, is DGGITQSPKYLFRKEGQNVTLSCEQNLNHDAMYWYRQDPGQGLRLIYYSQIVNDFQKGDIAEGYSVSREKKESFPLTVTSAQKNPTAFYLCASTSTLGVGTQYFGPGTRLLVL.